This TCR beta chain was recovered during a study of graft-versus-host responses after intestinal transplantation. The CDR3 sequence is 14 residues long. The V gene end was trimmed by 6 bases and the J gene end by 6 bases; junction bases not matched to a gene: 6. Germline V gene data show CDR1 as MNHEY and CDR2 as SVGAGI. Turning to this clone: Its antigen is undetermined.

The protocol was immunoSEQ multiplex PCR, while the TCRdb copy is restricted to in-frame clones and leaves out a portion. The sample records around 100,000 clones, roughly nine tenths being singletons. The source of this sequence is a human donor who was the organ donor for an intestinal transplant. V gene TRBV6-5 combines with J gene TRBJ1-1, with TRBD1 matching over 11 bases. The source was unstimulated CD4+ T cells sorted from spleen or lymph node cells, collected before transplant. CDR3 protein: CASSPGQGASEAFF. The CDR3 DNA reads as TGTGCCAGCAGCCCCGGACAGGGGGCCTCTGAAGCTTTCTTT.